A single T cell receptor beta chain is shown here with its context. The specificity of this receptor is unknown. Relative to the germline gene, one junction end is altered; a read error may explain this. Libraries came from the immunoSEQ multiplex PCR assay. For the multiplex PCR, a mixture combining 60 forward primers for TCR Vbeta segments and 13 reverse primers for TCR Jbeta segments was used. The CDR3 region of rearranged TCR beta genes was amplified from genomic DNA by a multiplex PCR assay. The amplified TCR beta libraries were sequenced on the Illumina HiSeq System as 87-base-pair reads. Per the original workflow: Across the 700 or so repertoires, a later analysis counted 78 million or so unique TCR beta chains, roughly 11 million of which were shared by at least two donors. A nearest-neighbor algorithm error-corrected the raw reads and collapsed the reads into unique sequences, merging closely related sequences to remove PCR and sequencing errors. To assign V, D and J gene segments, CDR3 sequences were aligned to IMGT reference sequences. For a sequence to be retained, a match of at least six nucleotides was required to both a V gene segment and a J gene segment. A rearrangement counted as productive if the CDR3 had no stop codons and remained in frame with V and J, and every other rearrangement counted as non-productive. Following IMGT convention, CDR3 was defined as the stretch from the second conserved V-encoded cysteine up to the conserved J-encoded phenylalanine. The earlier analysis of 550 to 650 of the donors excluded any sequence lacking an unambiguous match to a single V gene segment. In an earlier analysis of approximately 500 of the donors, a V segment was called functional when productive rearrangements were above 56.7%, and segregating when the standard deviation between donors exceeded 5%. To diagnose cytomegalovirus status from the catalog of TCR beta chain sequences, a statistical classification framework was built. In a later analysis, TCR nucleotide sequences were compared against IMGT/GENE-DB human TR gene sequences so that V and J genes could be assigned. The TCRdist pipeline was used in a later analysis to assign CDR3 sequences and most-parsimonious VDJ recombination scenarios. In a later analysis, every TCR beta chain was defined by the combination of its CDR3 amino acid sequence and its V-gene family, and reads without a unique V-gene family were dropped. As a way to deal with suspected cross-contamination and a sequencing artifact, a later analysis dropped roughly 620 nucleotide sequences that were highly shared and had low generation probability. In a later analysis, a clonal expansion index was calculated for each public chain from normalized within-repertoire ranks of inferred template counts. A later analysis computed generation probabilities with a VDJ recombination model fitted to out-of-frame rearrangements, and checked the results against IGoR. In a later analysis, hypergeometric tests were used to score TCR-TCR, TCR-HLA and TCR-CMV co-occurrence, with a repertoire-size bias correction applied to TCR pairs. To estimate false discovery rates, a later analysis permuted the HLA or CMV assignments 20 times. A later analysis grouped co-occurring TCRs with DBSCAN, adding TCRdist sequence similarity when clustering within HLA-allele-positive subsets. For co-occurrence clustering, repertoires with fewer than 30,000 or more than 120,000 public chains were excluded, along with a handful of repertoires with anomalous nucleotide sharing. As stored in TCRdb, this immuneACCESS dataset retains in-frame rearrangements with V and J assigned. A fraction of the clones does not appear; measured against another copy, unresolved V genes explain less than half of the discrepancy, and the remainder lacks a known reason. The V and J calls and clone size were taken over from that table, and D and trimming were inferred from the DNA. For this sample the table gives about 160,000 clones, of which around four fifths were detected only once. The ten largest make up 1.1% to 1.5% of the sample.

This specimen belongs to a study of cytomegalovirus exposure and HLA in healthy donors (TCRdb year 2017). For the wider study: According to an earlier analysis of around 600 of the donors, 150 million to 200 million T cells yielded 117 million unique TCR beta sequences and about 300 Gb of sequence data. Of the 300 to 500 genotyped donors, 65% to 90% were placed in the genetic ancestry cluster associated with self-reported Caucasian donors. A separate validation cohort of over 95 different subjects was used in addition to the approximately 640-subject first cohort. HLA typing included class I and class II loci at four-digit resolution. A later analysis re-analyzed previously published TCR beta repertoires from approximately 700 donors and added high-resolution HLA genotyping to study TCR occurrence patterns. The aim of the study was to test whether cataloging public T cell receptors could identify signatures of past pathogen exposure. The T cell repertoires of 666 subjects were profiled by immunosequencing and related to cytomegalovirus serostatus. On average, 235,054 unique TCR beta nucleotide sequences were sequenced per donor among 398 genotyped donors of the cohort, with roughly 18% of those sequences being non-productive. High-throughput TCR immunosequencing, statistical association of individual TCRs with disease status, and machine learning were combined to predict cytomegalovirus infection status. The number of donors typed differed by locus, with about 620-630 for A, B, C, DRB1 and DQB1, over 500 for DQA1, over 600 for DPA1, and roughly 450 for DPB1. Rather than drawing on any new phenotypic data, the later analysis identified candidate immune exposures from TCR beta sequences and the way those sequences occurred across donors. An early release covering roughly 580 HLA-typed donors comprised about 300 gigabases of sequencing data and 85 million or so unique TCR sequences. Genome-wide SNP genotypes for about 55% of the roughly 670 donors were used in a later genetic analysis, which treated that subset as a discovery cohort. An earlier analysis of about 600 of the donors used high-throughput TCR beta sequencing to judge whether each TCR beta V gene segment behaved as functional or pseudogenic. Roughly 5 DR-DQ haplotypes were handled as single units for association and clustering because linkage in the cohort was strong. All discovery cohort repertoires had been generated on a single sequencing platform. Donor age, sex, ethnicity and CMV serostatus were collected together with the repertoire data.

Its CDR3 holds 14 amino acids, cysteine through phenylalanine. Only CDR3 DNA is held: 42 bases, read in frame from base 1. For CDR1 and CDR2, the germline V gene (reference sequence) lists MNHNY and SVGAGI. General study outcomes and caveats: Several of the top co-occurrence clusters appeared to be linked to parvovirus B19, influenza, CMV and Epstein-Barr virus, according to a later analysis. A further reported finding was that TCR beta sequences accurately predicted the HLA-A and HLA-B alleles for most subjects in the first cohort. A later analysis found that TCR association rates varied across HLA loci, with DRB1 alleles showing the most associated TCRs and HLA-C alleles the fewest. The authors suggested that the approach could potentially be generalized to other disease states and immunological phenotypes. The study gave a list of some 150 TCR beta chains associated with cytomegalovirus. Because some donors lacked HLA typing at each locus, the association tests relied only on the typed subset. According to a later genetic analysis, donors in an Asian-associated ancestry cluster had fewer N-insertions in productive TCRs than the approximately 700-donor mean. Because counts were too low, about 15 rarely observed V segments, including chromosome 9 orphons, were left out of the earlier analysis of 500 to 650 of the donors. At a false discovery rate of 0.05, a later analysis linked around 15,000 TCR beta sequences to specific HLA alleles. When HLA alleles, especially DR and DQ, strongly co-occurred, TCR associations were difficult to assign to individual alleles. The only immune exposure information available for the cohort was CMV serostatus. A later analysis found that most CMV-associated TCR beta chains appeared HLA-restricted, with HLA associations seemingly driven largely by CMV exposure. A cluster of highly shared sequence variants was judged likely to represent a technical artifact of the sequencing pipeline. A later analysis found that HLA-associated TCR beta chains were more clonally expanded and had lower generation probabilities than equally common non-associated chains. The presence/absence analyses assumed that sequencing depth was roughly uniform across donors, and that assumption may not be true. Cytomegalovirus status was reported to be diagnosed by the classifier with high specificity and sensitivity in both the original and validation cohorts. Correlated functional status among segregating V segments might be attributable to linkage disequilibrium, but an unknown experimental factor could not be ruled out. An earlier analysis of 587 of the donors showed that most TCR beta V segments appeared in productive rearrangements either about 87% or about 30% of the time, which broadly matched IMGT annotations. The 87-base-pair reads could not distinguish some IMGT-functional V segments, including TRBV6-2 and TRBV6-3, so those segments were excluded. Most TCR sequences were observed very rarely across donors, whereas some public TCRs were present in many individuals. The cohort was sequenced for TCR beta chains only, and without alpha or paired-chain data the features that could be detected were limited. In vitro tests confirmed that three of the cytomegalovirus-associated TCR beta chains recognize cytomegalovirus antigens. V-gene and J-gene trimming of TCR beta chains was associated with a missense DCLRE1C variant in a later genetic analysis, and the association was replicated in an independent cohort.

The cohort consisted of some 730 healthy bone marrow donors. At the time of sampling, all cohort members were nominally healthy, though unrecorded immune exposures were likely present. The donor was CMV seronegative and belonged to the group of 380 or so seronegative cohort members. Every donor gave a peripheral blood sample, and the peripheral blood mononuclear cells from that sample were used for TCR beta sequencing. Genomic DNA was extracted from the blood cell samples with the Qiagen DNeasy Blood Extraction Kit. Sequences were obtained from PBMCs. The rearranged chain carries TRBV6-6 and TRBJ2-3, and the D gene may be TRBD2, 7 bases matching. The source of this sequence is a woman aged 30 to 39 in good health and CMV-seronegative. The nucleotides are TGTGCCAGCAGTTACAGGGGGGGCACAGATGCGCAGTATTTT. This codes for CASSYRGGTDAQYF.